This T cell receptor beta chain was sequenced in a study of control samples from healthy donors and cancer patients. CDR3 length equals 12 residues. Looked up from germline, CDR1 is GTSNPN and CDR2 is SVGIG (reference sequence). The V end was cut by 3 bases, the J end by 7 bases, with 12 bases between. This clone has only a few counts. The protocol was immunoSEQ multiplex PCR, while the TCRdb copy is restricted to in-frame clones and leaves out a portion. The table has about 140,000 clones, roughly 92% seen once. This chain links TRBV30 with TRBJ1-2; D ambiguous. The TCR sequence derives from a young man in good health. The source material was blood. CDR3 residues: CAWSSGLFGYTF. CDR3 sequence (DNA): TGTGCCTGGAGCTCCGGTCTCTTTGGCTACACCTTC.